Below, one T cell receptor (beta chain) is given with its context. The data were obtained in a study of blood T cell repertoires in COVID-19. Study information: Nucleic acid was either cDNA or gDNA, and it came from T cells, B-cell-depleted T cells, or PBMCs.

The germline V gene encodes CDR1 SQVTM and CDR2 ANQGSEA. The length of the CDR3 is 13 residues. V dropped 7 bases and J dropped 0 bases, with 12 bases sitting between them. Repertoires were generated with immunoSEQ multiplex PCR, while TCRdb's copy carries only in-frame clones and drops some. The sample records about 150,000 clones, almost 85% being singletons. The receptor was derived from a man aged 18 to 29 with active or convalescent COVID-19. J is TRBJ1-1 and V is TRBV29-1; D is ambiguous. Sequenced sample: peripheral blood. The CDR3 loop is CSAIQYMNTEAFF. The CDR3 DNA follows: TGCAGCGCCATACAGTACATGAACACTGAAGCTTTCTTT.